This T cell receptor (beta chain) came from a study of regulatory T cells in long-lasting Graves disease. The study, taken as a whole, reports: Relative to newly diagnosed Graves' patients, persistent ones had lower TCR diversity.

Sample time point: newly diagnosed GD, antithyroid drugs for less than 3 months. Generation of the TCR library employed RNA extracted from PBMCs. Both iRepertoire HTBI primers and Arm-PCR of CDR3 regions were used to build the TCR beta libraries. MiXCR, applied by TCRdb to the multiplex PCR reads, yields one record per CDR3 protein. Among about 400,000 distinct CDR3 sequences listed, around 15% were seen once. This clonotype was detected ten times or more. The target antigen is unknown. This CDR3 spans 15 amino acids. Germline loops: CDR1 SGHTA, CDR2 FQGNSA. V lost 5 bases and J lost 5; bases outside the gene matches: 11. These same data were also listed under a study on T cells in Graves' hyperthyroidism and ophthalmopathy.

This material consisted of peripheral blood mononuclear cells (PBMCs), taken at new diagnosis, from a patient treated with antithyroid drugs. This TCR was sampled from a woman aged 18-29 years with Graves disease. The rearrangement links TRBV7-2 to TRBJ2-5, with 7 bases matching TRBD2. CDR3 region: CASSPLGGIRETQYF. CDR3 sequence (DNA): TGTGCCAGCAGCCCCCTGGGGGGGATACGGGAGACCCAGTACTTC. Complete variable domain (other parts from reference TRBV7-2 and TRBJ2-5): GAGVSQSPSNKVTEKGKDVELRCDPISGHTALYWYRQSLGQGLEFLIYFQGNSAPDKSGLPSDRFSAERTGGSVSTLTIQRTQQEDSAVYLCASSPLGGIRETQYFGPGTRLLVL.